The rows below give T cell receptor beta chains drawn from one sample of a study of cytomegalovirus exposure and HLA in healthy donors. Libraries were prepared by immunoSEQ multiplex PCR; TCRdb keeps only in-frame clonotypes and omits some of them. The data contain approximately 110,000 clones, approximately 70% of them singletons. The sequencing sample was made of PBMCs. The receptors come from a woman in her twenties or thirties in good health and CMV-seronegative. Each CDR3 is given with its conserved first and last residue. The D gene is left open where the match is weak. Only part of the rows carry a size: once, few, many, or a class if the clone is expanded.

TRBJ2-1 | 13 | . | TRBV7-9 | once | CASSPRAWDEQFF | TGTGCCAGCAGCCCCAGGGCCTGGGATGAGCAGTTCTTC
TRBJ2-5 | 16 | TRBD2 | TRBV30 | . | CAWSPGLAGVGETQYF | TGTGCCTGGAGCCCGGGACTAGCGGGAGTGGGAGAGACCCAGTACTTC
TRBJ1-5 | 13 | . | TRBV6-6 | . | CASSVYSNQPQHF | TGTGCCAGCAGTGTTTATAGCAATCAGCCCCAGCATTTT
TRBJ2-4 | 15 | TRBD1 | TRBV2 | . | CASSGQGAPKNIQYF | TGTGCCAGCAGCGGACAGGGGGCCCCCAAAAACATTCAGTACTTC
TRBJ1-1 | 14 | . | TRBV28 | . | CASSGGQANTEAFF | TGTGCCAGCAGTGGGGGACAAGCGAACACTGAAGCTTTCTTT
TRBJ2-1 | 14 | TRBD2 | TRBV10-1 | . | CASSDRGSINEQFF | TGCGCCAGCAGTGATCGCGGGAGTATCAATGAGCAGTTCTTC
TRBJ1-5 | 13 | . | TRBV6-5 | few | CASRSGYNQPQHF | TGTGCCAGCAGGTCCGGGTACAATCAGCCCCAGCATTTT
TRBJ1-2 | 14 | . | TRBV5-1 | . | CASSLVREGYGYTF | TGCGCCAGCAGCTTGGTGAGGGAGGGGTATGGCTACACCTTC
TRBJ1-6 | 15 | . | TRBV27 | few | CASSFRNVRNSPLHF | TGTGCCAGCAGTTTTAGAAACGTCCGCAATTCACCCCTCCACTTT
TRBJ1-6 | 14 | . | TRBV6-1 | . | CANRGAAYNSPLHF | TGTGCCAACCGAGGTGCAGCGTACAATTCACCCCTCCACTTT
TRBJ1-2 | 15 | . | TRBV4-1 | . | CASSRQTDLHHGYTF | TGCGCCAGCAGCCGGCAGACAGATTTGCATCATGGCTACACCTTC
TRBJ1-1 | 15 | . | TRBV10-3 | once | CAISEQVRANTEAFF | TGTGCCATCAGTGAACAGGTCAGGGCGAACACTGAAGCTTTCTTT
TRBJ1-2 | 12 | . | TRBV7-2 | . | CASSFQGHGYTF | TGTGCCAGCAGCTTCCAGGGGCACGGCTACACCTTC
TRBJ2-7 | 14 | . | TRBV2 | . | CASTGSQSFYEQYF | TGTGCCAGCACGGGGTCACAGAGTTTCTACGAGCAGTACTTC
TRBJ2-2 | 14 | . | TRBV7-3 | . | CASSLGQQTGELFF | TGTGCCAGCAGCTTAGGGCAGCAGACCGGGGAGCTGTTTTTT
TRBJ1-1 | 15 | . | TRBV9 | . | CASSVTGLLGTEAFF | TGTGCCAGCAGCGTTACAGGGCTTCTGGGCACTGAAGCTTTCTTT
TRBJ1-1 | 14 | . | TRBV4-2 | once | CASSQAGMNTEAFF | TGTGCCAGCAGCCAAGCCGGGATGAACACTGAAGCTTTCTTT
TRBJ1-2 | 12 | . | TRBV6-6 | . | CASSYPGNGYTF | TGTGCCAGCAGTTACCCAGGGAACGGCTACACCTTC
TRBJ1-2 | 15 | . | TRBV2 | . | CASIPGRDGNYGYTF | TGTGCCAGCATCCCGGGGAGGGACGGGAACTATGGCTACACCTTC
TRBJ1-1 | 13 | TRBD1 | TRBV5-1 | once | CASIGTENTEAFF | TGCGCCAGCATAGGGACAGAGAACACTGAAGCTTTCTTT
TRBJ1-2 | 16 | . | TRBV27 | . | CASSFSRGRSNYGYTF | TGTGCCAGCAGTTTTTCCAGGGGACGTTCTAACTATGGCTACACCTTC
TRBJ1-1 | 14 | TRBD1 | TRBV19 | . | CASSPRQGYTEAFF | TGTGCCAGTAGCCCAAGACAGGGCTACACTGAAGCTTTCTTT
TRBJ1-5 | 17 | . | TRBV5-4 | . | CASSCYREGRPDQPQHF | TGTGCCAGCAGCTGCTACAGGGAAGGTCGTCCGGATCAGCCCCAGCATTTT